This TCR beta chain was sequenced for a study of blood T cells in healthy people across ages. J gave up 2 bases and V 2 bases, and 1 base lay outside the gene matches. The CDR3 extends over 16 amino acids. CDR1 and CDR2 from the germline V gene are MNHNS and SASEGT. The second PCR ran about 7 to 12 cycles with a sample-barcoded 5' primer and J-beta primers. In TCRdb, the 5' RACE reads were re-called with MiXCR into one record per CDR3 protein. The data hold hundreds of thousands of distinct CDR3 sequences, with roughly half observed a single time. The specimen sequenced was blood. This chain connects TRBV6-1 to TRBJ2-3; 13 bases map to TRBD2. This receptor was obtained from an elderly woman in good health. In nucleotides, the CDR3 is TGTGCCAGCAGTGAAACTAGCGGGGGGGACACAGATACGCAGTATTTT. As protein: CASSETSGGDTDTQYF.